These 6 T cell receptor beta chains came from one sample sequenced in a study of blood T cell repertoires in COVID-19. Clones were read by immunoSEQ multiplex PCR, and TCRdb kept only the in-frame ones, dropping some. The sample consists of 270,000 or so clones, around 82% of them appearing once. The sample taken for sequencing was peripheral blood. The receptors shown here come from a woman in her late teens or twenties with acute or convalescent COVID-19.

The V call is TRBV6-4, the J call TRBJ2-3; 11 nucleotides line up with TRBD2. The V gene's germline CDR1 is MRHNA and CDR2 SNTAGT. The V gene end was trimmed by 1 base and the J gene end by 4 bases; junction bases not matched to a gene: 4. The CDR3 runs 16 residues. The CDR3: CASSDYGTSGSDTQYF. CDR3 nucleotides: TGTGCCAGCAGTGACTACGGGACTAGCGGCTCAGATACGCAGTATTTT.

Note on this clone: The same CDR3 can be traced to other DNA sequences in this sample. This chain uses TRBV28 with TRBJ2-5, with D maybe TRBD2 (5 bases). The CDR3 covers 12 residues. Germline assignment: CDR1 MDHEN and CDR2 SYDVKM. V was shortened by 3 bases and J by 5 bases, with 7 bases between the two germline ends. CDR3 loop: CASSLREETQYF. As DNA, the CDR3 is TGTGCCAGCAGTTTGAGGGAGGAGACCCAGTACTTC.

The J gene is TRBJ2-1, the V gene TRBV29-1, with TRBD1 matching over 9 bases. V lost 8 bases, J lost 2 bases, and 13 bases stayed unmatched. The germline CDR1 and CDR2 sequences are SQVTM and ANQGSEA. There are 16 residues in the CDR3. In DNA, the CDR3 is TGCAGCCTTATGTCTATACAGGGGGCCGCCTACAATGAGCAGTTCTTC. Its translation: CSLMSIQGAAYNEQFF.

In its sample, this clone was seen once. This CDR3 reads CASSPPGAANEKLFF. As DNA, the CDR3 is TGTGCCAGCTCACCACCAGGGGCGGCTAATGAAAAACTGTTTTTT. The rearrangement links TRBV18 to TRBJ1-4, with D possibly matching TRBD1 (5 bases). V was cut by 0 bases and J by 3 bases, with 8 bases left in between. Germline CDR1 and CDR2: KGHSH and LQKENI. The CDR3 is 15 amino acids.

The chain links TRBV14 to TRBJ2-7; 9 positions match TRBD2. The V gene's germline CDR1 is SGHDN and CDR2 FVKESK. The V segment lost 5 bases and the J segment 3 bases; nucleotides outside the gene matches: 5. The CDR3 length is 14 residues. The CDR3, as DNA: TGTGCCAGCAGCACGGGACTAGCACGCTACGAGCAGTACTTC. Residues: CASSTGLARYEQYF.

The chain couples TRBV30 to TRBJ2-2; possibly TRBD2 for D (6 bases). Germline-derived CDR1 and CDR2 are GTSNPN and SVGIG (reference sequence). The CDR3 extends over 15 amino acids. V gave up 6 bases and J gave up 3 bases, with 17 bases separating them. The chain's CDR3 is CACPPGLQYTGELFF. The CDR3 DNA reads TGTGCCTGTCCTCCGGGACTCCAATACACCGGGGAGCTGTTTTTT.